The next 25 T cell receptor beta chains were all read from a single sample in a study of blood T cell repertoires in COVID-19. Sequencing used immunoSEQ multiplex PCR; TCRdb keeps in-frame clones, though not all of them. The data contain 36,000 or so clones, about nine tenths of them singletons. Input material: peripheral blood. All receptors derive from a human donor in a cohort sampled during active COVID-19.

The chain couples TRBV28 to TRBJ1-1; D remains ambiguous. This CDR3 region has 15 residues. Trimming shortened V by 6 bases and J by 4 bases, and 18 bases separated the two germline ends. CDR1 is MDHEN and CDR2 is SYDVKM in the germline V gene. CDR3 region: CASSRRTRVRTEAFF. In DNA, the CDR3 is TGTGCCAGCAGCCGCCGTACGAGGGTCCGCACTGAAGCTTTCTTT.

The V gene is TRBV6-4, the J gene TRBJ2-1; D may be TRBD2 (6 bases). The CDR3 runs 17 residues. V shed 3 bases and J shed 0 bases, with 15 bases lying between them. From germline, CDR1 is MRHNA and CDR2 SNTAGT. The CDR3 here is CASSEESGSSSYNEQFF. CDR3 in DNA: TGTGCCAGCAGTGAAGAAAGCGGGTCGAGCTCCTACAATGAGCAGTTCTTC.

The J gene is TRBJ2-7, the V gene TRBV29-1; possible D gene TRBD2, 6 bases. Germline lookup yields CDR1 SQVTM and CDR2 ANQGSEA. CDR3 size: 10 residues. V shed 4 bases and J shed 6 bases, with 7 bases lying between them. CDR3 DNA: TGCAGCGTTGGGGACTTCGAGCAGTACTTC. Its protein is CSVGDFEQYF.

The chain is built from TRBV11-2 and TRBJ2-2; 7 bases line up with TRBD2. CDR3 length: 16 residues. CDR1 is SGHAT and CDR2 is FQNNGV in the germline V gene. V shed 0 bases and J 5 bases; nucleotides not matched to a gene: 6. The DNA for the CDR3 is TGTGCCAGCAGCTTAGACTTACTAGCGCCAACCGGGGAGCTGTTTTTT. Translating it yields CASSLDLLAPTGELFF. The full variable domain, with the rest looked up from reference TRBV11-2 and TRBJ2-2, is EAGVAQSPRYKIIEKRQSVAFWCNPISGHATLYWYQQILGQGPKLLIQFQNNGVVDDSQLPKDRFSAERLKGVDSTLKIQPAKLEDSAVYLCASSLDLLAPTGELFFGEGSRLTVL.

The rearrangement uses TRBV4-2 and TRBJ2-5, with TRBD1 as a possible D gene (6 bases). Looked up from germline, CDR1 is LGHNA and CDR2 is YNFKEQ. V shed 5 bases and J shed 2 bases, with 15 bases lying between them. The CDR3 consists of 15 residues. The CDR3 DNA follows: TGTGCCAGCAGCGCGGGTGCAGGGGTACAAGAGACCCAGTACTTC. Amino acid sequence: CASSAGAGVQETQYF.

This clone was observed a few times. The chain combines TRBV4-3 with TRBJ1-1, with 7 bases aligning to TRBD1. Germline CDR1 reads LGHNA; CDR2 reads YSLEER. The CDR3 sequence is 13 residues long. V was pared by 9 bases and J by 4 bases, with 8 bases of the junction left unmatched. The CDR3 DNA is TGCGCCAGTAGTTACAGGGGATTCACTGAAGCTTTCTTT. This sequence encodes CASSYRGFTEAFF.

The chain carries TRBV6-5 and TRBJ2-7, with a weak D call TRBD1 (6 bases). Trimming took 0 bases from V and 7 from J, leaving 13 bases between them. This CDR3 contains 14 residues. CDR1 and CDR2 from the germline V gene are MNHEY and SVGAGI. CDR3 amino acids: CASSYSQGTGEQYF. Here the CDR3 DNA reads TGTGCCAGCAGTTACTCACAGGGTACGGGGGAGCAGTACTTC.

This chain links TRBV7-9 with TRBJ2-3; TRBD1 agrees at 10 bases. The germline V gene encodes CDR1 SEHNR and CDR2 FQNEAQ (reference sequence). The CDR3 has 16 amino acids. V shed 6 bases and J 1 base; nucleotides not matched to a gene: 7. CDR3 amino acids: CASRGTGTGGTDTQYF. The CDR3 DNA reads as TGTGCCAGCAGGGGTACCGGGACAGGGGGCACAGATACGCAGTATTTT.

This chain uses TRBV6-5 with TRBJ2-1, with TRBD1 as a possible D gene (6 bases). The V end lost 0 bases, the J end lost 1 base, and 7 bases lay between the germline ends. The CDR3 is 15 residues long. Per germline, CDR1 MNHEY and CDR2 SVGAGI. The CDR3 protein is CASSYSGASYNEQFF. The DNA of the CDR3 is TGTGCCAGCAGTTACTCGGGGGCGTCCTACAATGAGCAGTTCTTC.

In its sample, this clone was seen a few times. The chain has TRBV18 and TRBJ1-1; 7 bases are a match to TRBD1. Germline loops: CDR1 KGHSH, CDR2 LQKENI. The ends lost 2 bases at V and 4 bases at J; junction bases unmatched: 1. The CDR3 covers 13 residues. The CDR3 loop reads CASSPAGGTEAFF. The CDR3 DNA reads TGTGCCAGCTCACCAGCAGGGGGCACTGAAGCTTTCTTT.

The chain is built from TRBV24-1 and TRBJ1-4, with 7 positions matching TRBD1. Germline V gene data show CDR1 as KGHDR and CDR2 as SFDVKD. CDR3 length: 15 amino acids. V trimming: 5 bases; J trimming: 5 bases; junction bases outside the gene matches: 7. The CDR3 DNA reads as TGTGCCACCAGTGCAGGAGGGACAGCGAATGAAAAACTGTTTTTT. As protein: CATSAGGTANEKLFF.

This chain links TRBV28 with TRBJ2-4, with D perhaps TRBD1 (6 bases). V was cut by 2 bases and J by 7 bases, with 15 bases left in between. The V gene's germline CDR1 is MDHEN and CDR2 SYDVKM. The CDR3 length is 15 residues. The CDR3 DNA follows: TGTGCCAGCAGTTTAGGGGGCACCACGAGGAACATTCAGTACTTC. It encodes CASSLGGTTRNIQYF.

This CDR3 reads CASSDVRAGETQYF. The CDR3 bases are TGCGCCAGCAGCGATGTCAGGGCGGGGGAGACCCAGTACTTC. V gene TRBV5-1 combines with J gene TRBJ2-5; D perhaps matches TRBD2 (6 bases). Trimming removed 4 bases at V and 5 bases at J, with 15 bases between. This CDR3 comprises 14 residues. Germline V gene data show CDR1 as SGHRS and CDR2 as YFSETQ.

The chain carries TRBV29-1 and TRBJ1-1; TRBD1 is a possible D gene (6 bases). Trimming cost V 7 bases and J 4 bases, with 16 bases left between them. This CDR3 comprises 13 residues. The germline V gene has CDR1 SQVTM and CDR2 ANQGSEA. CDR3 amino acids: CSAIQGLITEAFF. DNA of the CDR3: TGCAGCGCTATACAGGGTTTGATCACTGAAGCTTTCTTT.

The rearrangement joins TRBV5-3 to TRBJ1-3; 10 bases line up with TRBD1. TRBV5-3 is noted as an ORF with a role that remains uncertain. The CDR3 contains 19 residues. Trimming cost V 3 bases and J 4 bases; bases outside gene matches: 16. In DNA, the CDR3 is TGTGCCAGAAGCTCCGCAGAAAAAGCGGGACAGGGGACGGGAAACACCATATATTTT. As protein: CARSSAEKAGQGTGNTIYF.

The rearrangement joins TRBV14 to TRBJ1-1; D remains ambiguous. Per germline, CDR1 SGHDN and CDR2 FVKESK. The V and J ends lost 2 bases and 0 bases respectively, with 13 bases between them. The CDR3 contains 16 residues. In nucleotides, the CDR3 is TGTGCCAGCAGCCAACCTAGTTCCTTCATGAACACTGAAGCTTTCTTT. Its translation is CASSQPSSFMNTEAFF.

V gene TRBV11-2 combines with J gene TRBJ1-1; D is perhaps TRBD1 (5 bases). This CDR3 spans 14 amino acids. Germline V gives CDR1 SGHAT, CDR2 FQNNGV. Between the trimmed V and J ends, which lost 7 bases and 7 bases, there was a span of 19 bases. The CDR3 protein is CASTIGGSGVEAFF. DNA of the CDR3: TGTGCCAGCACCATTGGGGGGTCGGGGGTTGAAGCTTTCTTT.

Remarks on this clone: The junction departs from the called germline gene at one end, perhaps through a read error. The genes are TRBV15 and TRBJ2-1; 14 bases align to TRBD2. The germline V gene encodes CDR1 LNHNV and CDR2 YYDKDF (reference sequence). The CDR3 has 15 residues. This CDR3 reads CATSRDQGLAGGEVF. The CDR3 nucleotides read TGTGCCACCAGCAGAGATCAAGGACTAGCGGGAGGTGAGGTCTTC.

This clone was found once. The rearrangement joins TRBV6-6 to TRBJ2-5; a weak D match, TRBD1 (6 bases). Germline assignment: CDR1 MNHNY and CDR2 SVGAGI (reference sequence). Trimming shortened V by 2 bases and J by 2 bases, and 12 bases separated the two germline ends. CDR3 length equals 15 residues. The CDR3 spells CASSYTQGQQETQYF. As DNA, the CDR3 is TGTGCCAGCAGTTACACTCAGGGACAACAAGAGACCCAGTACTTC.

This clone was picked up a small number of times. The chain links TRBV6-5 to TRBJ2-2; D unresolved. Germline V CDR1 and CDR2: MNHEY, SVGAGI. CDR3 length: 14 residues. V was trimmed by 7 bases and J by 4 bases, leaving 13 bases between them. DNA for the CDR3: TGTGCCAGCATGCGAAACTACCTCACCGGGGAGCTGTTTTTT. It codes for CASMRNYLTGELFF.

This chain links TRBV6-5 with TRBJ1-5; TRBD1 aligns across 11 bases. This CDR3 has 14 amino acids. The germline V gene encodes CDR1 MNHEY and CDR2 SVGAGI. V shed 7 bases, J shed 4 bases, and the junction held 3 bases outside the gene matches. As DNA, the CDR3 is TGTGCCAGCATCGGGACAGGGGGGAATCAGCCCCAGCATTTT. It codes for CASIGTGGNQPQHF.

The chain links TRBV19 to TRBJ2-2; TRBD2 matches 7 bases. CDR3 length: 16 residues. Germline V gene lookup returns CDR1 LNHDA and CDR2 SQIVND (reference sequence). J lost 4 bases, V lost 5 bases, and 10 bases had no gene match. CDR3 nucleotide sequence: TGTGCCAGTAGTTCCCCTTCCGGGACTACCACCGGGGAGCTGTTTTTT. Translated, it gives CASSSPSGTTTGELFF.

The rearrangement joins TRBV6-1 to TRBJ1-2; D remains unclear. The CDR3 has 16 residues. Germline CDR1 MNHNS, CDR2 SASEGT. V was cut by 1 base and J by 4 bases, with 16 bases left in between. The CDR3 bases are TGTGCCAGCAGTGAAGGTCACAATCGCAGAAGCTATGGCTACACCTTC. Protein sequence: CASSEGHNRRSYGYTF.

This sequence joins TRBV12-3 or TRBV12-4 and TRBJ1-5; D remains ambiguous. CDR3 length equals 13 residues. The ends were cut back, 6 bases at V and 0 bases at J, with 6 bases in the middle. CDR3 in amino acids: CASRQNSNQPQHF. CDR3 DNA: TGTGCCAGCAGACAGAATAGCAATCAGCCCCAGCATTTT.

The chain couples TRBV7-6 to TRBJ2-7; D is perhaps TRBD1 (5 bases). Trimming took off 0 bases at V and 5 bases at J, with 8 bases between the two ends. CDR3 length: 13 amino acids. Germline V gene lookup returns CDR1 SGHVS and CDR2 FNYEAQ. In DNA form, the CDR3 reads TGTGCCAGCAGCTTAGCGCCAGGGAACGAGCAGTACTTC. Translated, it gives CASSLAPGNEQYF.